Shown below are 9 T cell receptor beta chains from a single sample sequenced in a study of cytomegalovirus exposure and HLA in healthy donors (dated by TCRdb to about 2017). Receptors were amplified or captured by the immunoSEQ multiplex PCR assay. For the multiplex PCR, a mixture combining 60 forward primers for TCR Vbeta segments and 13 reverse primers for TCR Jbeta segments was used. The source is immuneACCESS, and TCRdb retained only in-frame sequences with V and J called. Part of the clones is not carried over; for the studies checked, unresolved V genes explain less than half of this, and the remainder is unexplained. For this sample there are more than 150,000 clones; 83% appear just once. More than 1.5% of the sample comes from the top ten. Sequencing was performed on PBMCs. The receptors were sampled from a man in his fifties or sixties in good health and CMV-seronegative.

This clone was observed a handful of times. The V gene is TRBV5-6, the J gene TRBJ1-5; D may be TRBD1 (6 bases). Trimming cost V 4 bases and J 2 bases, with 13 bases left between them. Per the germline V gene, CDR1 is SGHDT and CDR2 is YYEEEE. The CDR3 is made up of 15 amino acids. CDR3 in amino acids: CASSRRPGGNQPQHF. The CDR3 DNA reads as TGTGCCAGCAGCCGACGGCCAGGGGGCAATCAGCCCCAGCATTTT.

Remarks on this clone: The sample has other DNA sequences that encode this CDR3 too. The genes are TRBV9 and TRBJ2-1, with D hard to call. The length of the CDR3 is 15 residues. The germline CDR1 and CDR2 sequences are SGDLS and YYNGEE. Trimming shortened V by 0 bases and J by 1 base, and 8 bases separated the two germline ends. CDR3 bases: TGTGCCAGCAGCGTAGCGGGTGGGTCCTACAATGAGCAGTTCTTC. It codes for CASSVAGGSYNEQFF.

As to this clone: At the DNA level, this CDR3 is encoded by other sequences in the same sample as well. V gene TRBV7-8 combines with J gene TRBJ1-5, with 7 bases fitting TRBD1. There are 17 residues in the CDR3. Germline CDR1 is SGHVS and CDR2 is FQNEAQ. The V segment lost 5 bases and the J segment 0 bases; nucleotides outside the gene matches: 10. The CDR3 bases are TGTGCCAGCAGCCGCCTCGGGACAGCCTATAGCAATCAGCCCCAGCATTTT. Protein product: CASSRLGTAYSNQPQHF. Drawing the rest from reference TRBV7-8 and TRBJ1-5, the complete variable domain is GAGVSQSPRYKVAKRGQDVALRCDPISGHVSLFWYQQALGQGPEFLTYFQNEAQLDKSGLPSDRFFAERPEGSVSTLKIQRTQQEDSAVYLCASSRLGTAYSNQPQHFGDGTRLSIL.

Comments on this clone: Within the sample, other DNA sequences also encode this same CDR3. V and J are TRBV18 and TRBJ1-4; TRBD1 matches 7 bases. V was clipped by 6 bases and J by 5 bases; unmatched bases: 3. Germline loops: CDR1 KGHSH, CDR2 LQKENI. CDR3 length: 13 amino acids. The CDR3 nucleotides read TGTGCCAGCTCTCCGGGACAGAATGAAAAACTGTTTTTT. It encodes CASSPGQNEKLFF.

V usage is TRBV29-1 and J usage is TRBJ2-1; 7 bases match TRBD1. Germline V gene sequence: CDR1 SQVTM, CDR2 ANQGSEA. V shed 6 bases, J shed 3 bases, and the junction held 2 bases outside the gene matches. The CDR3 is made up of 12 amino acids. In DNA form, the CDR3 reads TGCAGCGTGGGGACAGTCTACAATGAGCAGTTCTTC. This encodes CSVGTVYNEQFF.

As regards this clone: The sample carries other DNA sequences with the same CDR3. The gene calls are TRBV7-9 and TRBJ2-7; TRBD2 matches at 14 bases. With V trimmed by 6 bases and J by 3 bases, 4 bases remained unmatched. The CDR3 sequence is 15 residues long. Germline CDR1 and CDR2: SEHNR and FQNEAQ (reference sequence). The CDR3 is CASSRTSGGFYEQYF. DNA of the CDR3: TGTGCCAGCAGTCGGACTAGCGGGGGGTTCTACGAGCAGTACTTC.

The chain combines TRBV28 with TRBJ1-2; no clear D gene. The CDR3 has 14 amino acids. Trimming took 5 bases from V and 4 from J, leaving 14 bases between them. CDR1 MDHEN and CDR2 SYDVKM come from the germline V gene. The CDR3 bases are TGTGCCAGCAGTCCCCGGACGGGAAGCTATGGCTACACCTTC. Amino acids: CASSPRTGSYGYTF.

V usage is TRBV6-5 and J usage is TRBJ2-2; 7 nucleotides agree with TRBD2. V was clipped by 5 bases and J by 4 bases; unmatched bases: 7. CDR3 length: 15 amino acids. Germline V gives CDR1 MNHEY, CDR2 SVGAGI. As DNA, the CDR3 is TGTGCCAGCAGTCCCCGGGGGGTTCTCACCGGGGAGCTGTTTTTT. Its protein is CASSPRGVLTGELFF.

The chain links TRBV7-9 to TRBJ1-5; D not resolved. Trimming stripped 1 base from V and 1 base from J, with 8 bases between. The CDR3 contains 15 residues. Germline V CDR1 and CDR2: SEHNR, FQNEAQ (reference sequence). CDR3 in DNA: TGTGCCAGCAGCTTAGGGGAGTTAAGCAATCAGCCCCAGCATTTT. It specifies CASSLGELSNQPQHF.